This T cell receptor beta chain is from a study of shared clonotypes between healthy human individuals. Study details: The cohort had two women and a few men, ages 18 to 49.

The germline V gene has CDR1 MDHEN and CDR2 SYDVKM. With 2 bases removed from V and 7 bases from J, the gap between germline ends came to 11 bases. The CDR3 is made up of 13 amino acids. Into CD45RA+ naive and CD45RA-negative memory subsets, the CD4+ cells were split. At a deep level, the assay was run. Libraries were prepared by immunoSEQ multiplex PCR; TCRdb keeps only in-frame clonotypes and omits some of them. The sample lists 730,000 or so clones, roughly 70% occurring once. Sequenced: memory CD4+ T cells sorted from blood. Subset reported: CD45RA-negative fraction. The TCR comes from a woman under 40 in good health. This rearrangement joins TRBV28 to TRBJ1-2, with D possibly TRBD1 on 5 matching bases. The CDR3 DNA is TGTGCCAGCAGTTTAGGGGACCTGGTTGGCTACACCTTC. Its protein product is CASSLGDLVGYTF.